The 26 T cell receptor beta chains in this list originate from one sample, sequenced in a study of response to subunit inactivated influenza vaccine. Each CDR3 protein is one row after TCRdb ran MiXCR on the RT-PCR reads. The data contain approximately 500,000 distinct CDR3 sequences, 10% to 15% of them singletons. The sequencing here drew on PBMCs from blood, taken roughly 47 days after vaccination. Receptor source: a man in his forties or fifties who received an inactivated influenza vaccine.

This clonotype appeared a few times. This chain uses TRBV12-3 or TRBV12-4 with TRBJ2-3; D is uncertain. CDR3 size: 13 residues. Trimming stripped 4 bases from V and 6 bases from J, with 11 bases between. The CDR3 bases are TGTGCCAGCAGTTCTGGGGTCAGGGATACGCAGTATTTT. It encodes CASSSGVRDTQYF.

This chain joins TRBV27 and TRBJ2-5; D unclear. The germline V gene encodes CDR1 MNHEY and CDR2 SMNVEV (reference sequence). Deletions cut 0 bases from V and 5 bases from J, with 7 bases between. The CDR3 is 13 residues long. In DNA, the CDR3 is TGTGCCAGCAGTTTATCGTCTTGGGAGACCCAGTACTTC. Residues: CASSLSSWETQYF.

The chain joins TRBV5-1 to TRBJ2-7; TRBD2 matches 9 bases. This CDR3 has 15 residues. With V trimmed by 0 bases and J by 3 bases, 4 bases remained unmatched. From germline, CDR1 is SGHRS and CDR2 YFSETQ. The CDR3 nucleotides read TGCGCCAGCAGCTTGGTGCGGGAGGGAGGCTACGAGCAGTACTTC. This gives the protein CASSLVREGGYEQYF.

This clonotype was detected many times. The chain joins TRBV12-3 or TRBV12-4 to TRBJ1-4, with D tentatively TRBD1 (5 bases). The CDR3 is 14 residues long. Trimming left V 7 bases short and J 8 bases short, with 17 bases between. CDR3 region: CASTGTPLGEKLFF. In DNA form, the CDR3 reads TGTGCCAGCACCGGGACTCCCCTGGGCGAAAAACTGTTTTTT.

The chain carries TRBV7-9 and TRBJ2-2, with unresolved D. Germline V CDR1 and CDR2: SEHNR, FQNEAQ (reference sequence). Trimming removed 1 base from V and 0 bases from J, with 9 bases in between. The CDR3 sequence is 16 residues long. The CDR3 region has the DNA TGTGCCAGCAGCTTAGAACCAGGCACGAACACCGGGGAGCTGTTTTTT. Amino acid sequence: CASSLEPGTNTGELFF. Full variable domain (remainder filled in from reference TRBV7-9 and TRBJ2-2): DTGVSQNPRHKITKRGQNVTFRCDPISEHNRLYWYRQTLGQGPEFLTYFQNEAQLEKSRLLSDRFSAERPKGSFSTLEIQRTEQGDSAMYLCASSLEPGTNTGELFFGEGSRLTVL.

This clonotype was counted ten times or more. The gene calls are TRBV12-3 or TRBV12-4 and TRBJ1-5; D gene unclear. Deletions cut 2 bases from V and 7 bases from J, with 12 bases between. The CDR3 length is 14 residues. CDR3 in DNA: TGTGCCAGCAGTTTAAATGCGGGAGAACAGCCCCAGCATTTT. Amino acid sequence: CASSLNAGEQPQHF.

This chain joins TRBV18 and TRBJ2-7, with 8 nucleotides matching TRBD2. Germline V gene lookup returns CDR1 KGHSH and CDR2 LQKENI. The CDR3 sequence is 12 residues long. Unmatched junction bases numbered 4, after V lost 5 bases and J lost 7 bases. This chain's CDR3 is CASSSRLAEQYF. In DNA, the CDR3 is TGTGCCAGCTCATCCCGACTAGCGGAGCAGTACTTC.

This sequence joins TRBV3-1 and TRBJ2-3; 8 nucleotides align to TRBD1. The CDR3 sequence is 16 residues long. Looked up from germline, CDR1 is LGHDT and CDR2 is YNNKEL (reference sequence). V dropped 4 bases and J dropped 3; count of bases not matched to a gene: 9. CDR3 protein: CASSLRTGRLTDTQYF. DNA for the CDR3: TGTGCCAGCAGCCTAAGGACAGGGAGGTTGACAGATACGCAGTATTTT.

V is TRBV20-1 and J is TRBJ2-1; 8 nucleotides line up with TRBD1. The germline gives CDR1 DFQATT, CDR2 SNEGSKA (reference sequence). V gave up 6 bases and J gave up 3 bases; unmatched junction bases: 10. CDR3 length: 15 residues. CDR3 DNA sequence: TGCAGTGCCCGAGACGGGACAGGCTACTACAATGAGCAGTTCTTC. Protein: CSARDGTGYYNEQFF.

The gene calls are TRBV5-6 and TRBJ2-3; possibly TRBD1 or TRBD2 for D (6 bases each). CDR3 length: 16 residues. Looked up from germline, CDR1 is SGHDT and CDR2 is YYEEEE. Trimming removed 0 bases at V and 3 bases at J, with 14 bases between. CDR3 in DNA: TGTGCCAGCAGCTTGGACGGGGGCTCATGGACAGATACGCAGTATTTT. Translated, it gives CASSLDGGSWTDTQYF.

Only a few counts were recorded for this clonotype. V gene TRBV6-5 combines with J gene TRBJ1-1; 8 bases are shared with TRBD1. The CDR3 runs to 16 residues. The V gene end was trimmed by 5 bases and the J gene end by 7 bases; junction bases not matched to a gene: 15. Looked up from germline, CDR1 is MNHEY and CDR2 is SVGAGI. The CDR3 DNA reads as TGTGCCAGCAGTACTACCAGGGGGCGGGGATGGGTTGAAGCTTTCTTT. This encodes CASSTTRGRGWVEAFF.

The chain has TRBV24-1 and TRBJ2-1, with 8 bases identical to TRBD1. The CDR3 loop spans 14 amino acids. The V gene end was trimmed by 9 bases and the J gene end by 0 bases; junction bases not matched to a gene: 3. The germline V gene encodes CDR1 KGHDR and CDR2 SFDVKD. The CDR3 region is CATGQGGSYNEQFF. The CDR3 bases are TGTGCCACCGGACAGGGTGGCTCCTACAATGAGCAGTTCTTC.

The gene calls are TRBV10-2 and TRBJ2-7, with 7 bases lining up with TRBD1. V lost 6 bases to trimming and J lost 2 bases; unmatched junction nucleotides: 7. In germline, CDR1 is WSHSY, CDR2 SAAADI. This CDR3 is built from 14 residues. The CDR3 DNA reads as TGCGCCAGCAGCAAGACAGGGATTCCCTACGAGCAGTACTTC. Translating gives CASSKTGIPYEQYF.

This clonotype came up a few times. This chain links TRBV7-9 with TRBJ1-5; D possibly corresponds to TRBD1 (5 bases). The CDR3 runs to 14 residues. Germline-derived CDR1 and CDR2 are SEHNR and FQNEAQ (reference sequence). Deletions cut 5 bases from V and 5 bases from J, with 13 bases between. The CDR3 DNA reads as TGTGCCAGCAGCGGAACTTCGGGGGATCAGCCCCAGCATTTT. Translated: CASSGTSGDQPQHF.

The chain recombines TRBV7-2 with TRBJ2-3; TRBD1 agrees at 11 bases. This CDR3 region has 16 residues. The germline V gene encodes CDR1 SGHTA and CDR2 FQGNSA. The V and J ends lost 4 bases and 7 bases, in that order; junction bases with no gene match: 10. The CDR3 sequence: CASSWGPDRGQNTQYF. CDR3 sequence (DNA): TGTGCCAGCAGCTGGGGCCCGGACAGGGGGCAAAATACGCAGTATTTT.

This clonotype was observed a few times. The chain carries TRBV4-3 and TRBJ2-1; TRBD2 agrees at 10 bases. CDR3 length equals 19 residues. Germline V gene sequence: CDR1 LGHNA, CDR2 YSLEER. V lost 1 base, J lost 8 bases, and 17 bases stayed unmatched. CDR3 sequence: CASSQAFDGLAAIGDEQFF. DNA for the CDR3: TGCGCCAGCAGCCAAGCCTTCGACGGACTAGCGGCCATTGGGGATGAGCAGTTCTTC.

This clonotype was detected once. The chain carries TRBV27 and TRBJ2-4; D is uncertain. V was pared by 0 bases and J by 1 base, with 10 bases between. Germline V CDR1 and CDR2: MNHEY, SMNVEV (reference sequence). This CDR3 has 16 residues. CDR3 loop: CASSLSPRLAKNIQYF. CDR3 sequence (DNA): TGTGCCAGCAGTTTATCACCCCGCCTTGCCAAAAACATTCAGTACTTC.

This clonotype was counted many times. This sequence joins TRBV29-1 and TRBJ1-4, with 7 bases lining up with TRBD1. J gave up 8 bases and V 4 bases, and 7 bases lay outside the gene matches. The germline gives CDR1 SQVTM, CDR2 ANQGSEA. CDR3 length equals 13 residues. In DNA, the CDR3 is TGCAGCGTTGGACAGGGCCGAGGGGAAAAACTGTTTTTT. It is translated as CSVGQGRGEKLFF.

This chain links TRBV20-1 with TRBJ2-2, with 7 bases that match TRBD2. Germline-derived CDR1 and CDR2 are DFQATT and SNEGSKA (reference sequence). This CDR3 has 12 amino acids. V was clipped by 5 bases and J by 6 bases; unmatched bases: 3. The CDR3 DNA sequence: TGCAGTGCTCCCGGACTAGCCGGGGAGCTGTTTTTT. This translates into CSAPGLAGELFF.

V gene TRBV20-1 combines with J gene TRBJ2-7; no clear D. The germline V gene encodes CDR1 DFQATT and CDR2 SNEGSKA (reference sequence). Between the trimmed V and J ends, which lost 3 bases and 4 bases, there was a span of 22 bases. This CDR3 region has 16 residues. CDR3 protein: CSARVLSRVSGYEQYF. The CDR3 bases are TGCAGTGCTAGGGTGTTATCAAGGGTCTCTGGTTACGAGCAGTACTTC.

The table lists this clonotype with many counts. Written as DNA, the CDR3 is TGTGCCAGCAGCTCCCTATTAGAGCGGGGGGACACAGATACGCAGTATTTT. Its protein is CASSSLLERGDTDTQYF. This chain joins TRBV12-3 or TRBV12-4 and TRBJ2-3, with 9 bases that match TRBD2. The trim removed 6 bases at V and 2 bases at J, leaving 12 bases unmatched. The CDR3 extends over 17 amino acids.

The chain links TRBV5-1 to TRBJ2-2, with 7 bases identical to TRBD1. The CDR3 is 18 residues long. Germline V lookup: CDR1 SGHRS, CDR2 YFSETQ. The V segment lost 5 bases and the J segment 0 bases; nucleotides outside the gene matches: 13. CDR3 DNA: TGCGCCAGCAGTTTGCAAGGGGGCTCAACATCGAACACCGGGGAGCTGTTTTTT. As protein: CASSLQGGSTSNTGELFF. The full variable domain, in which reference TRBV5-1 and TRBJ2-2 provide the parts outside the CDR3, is KAGVTQTPRYLIKTRGQQVTLSCSPISGHRSVSWYQQTPGQGLQFLFEYFSETQRNKGNFPGRFSGRQFSNSRSEMNVSTLELGDSALYLCASSLQGGSTSNTGELFFGEGSRLTVL.

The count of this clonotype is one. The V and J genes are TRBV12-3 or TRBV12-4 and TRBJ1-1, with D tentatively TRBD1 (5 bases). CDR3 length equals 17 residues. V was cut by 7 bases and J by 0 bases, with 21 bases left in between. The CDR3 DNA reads TGTGCCAGCACCTCTCTTGGGGGATACGGGATGAACACTGAAGCTTTCTTT. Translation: CASTSLGGYGMNTEAFF.

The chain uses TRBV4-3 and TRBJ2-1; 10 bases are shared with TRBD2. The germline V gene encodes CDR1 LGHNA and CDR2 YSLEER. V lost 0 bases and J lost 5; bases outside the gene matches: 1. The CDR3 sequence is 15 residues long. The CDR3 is CASSQELAGHNEQFF. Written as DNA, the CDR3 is TGCGCCAGCAGCCAAGAACTAGCGGGACACAATGAGCAGTTCTTC.

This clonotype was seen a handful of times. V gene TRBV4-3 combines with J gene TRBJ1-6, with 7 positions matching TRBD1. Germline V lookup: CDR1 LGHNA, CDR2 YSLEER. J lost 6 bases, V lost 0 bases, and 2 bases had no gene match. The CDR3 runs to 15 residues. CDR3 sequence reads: CASSQDSGGNSPLHF. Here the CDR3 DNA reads TGCGCCAGCAGCCAAGATTCAGGGGGTAATTCACCCCTCCACTTT.

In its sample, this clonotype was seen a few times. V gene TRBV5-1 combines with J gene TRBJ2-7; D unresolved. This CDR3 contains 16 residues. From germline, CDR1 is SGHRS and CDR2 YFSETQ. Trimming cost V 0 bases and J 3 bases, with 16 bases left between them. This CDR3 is CASSLGGSRSGYEQYF. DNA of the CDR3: TGCGCCAGCAGCTTGGGTGGGTCCCGCTCGGGCTACGAGCAGTACTTC.